This T cell receptor beta chain originates from a study of regulatory T cells in long-lasting Graves disease. Study-wide findings and caveats: New patients shared fewer public clonotypes (around 980) than persistent patients did (fewer than 3,000). Only a small sample size was used, which may have cut accuracy.

Described time point: persistent/refractory GD, antithyroid drugs over 5 years with positive TRAb. The authors made the TCR library using RNA they extracted from PBMCs. V gave up 3 bases and J gave up 5 bases; unmatched junction bases: 10. The germline V gene encodes CDR1 SGHTA and CDR2 FQGNSA. This CDR3 has 16 amino acids. Libraries of TCR beta came from iRepertoire HTBI primers plus Arm-PCR of CDR3 regions. Using its own MiXCR run on the multiplex PCR reads, TCRdb lists one record per CDR3 protein. The sample lists almost 350,000 distinct CDR3 sequences, around a fifth occurring once. This clonotype has ten or more counts. Its matching antigen is unknown.

Sequencing used peripheral blood mononuclear cells (PBMCs), obtained when the disease was refractory, from a patient treated with antithyroid drugs. The chain uses TRBV7-2 and TRBJ2-7; TRBD2 matches at 10 bases. This TCR came from a female donor with Graves disease. The CDR3 sequence is CASSLEIASGGNEQYF. CDR3 sequence (DNA): TGTGCCAGCAGCTTGGAGATCGCTAGCGGGGGAAACGAGCAGTACTTC.